The text below deals with one TCR beta chain. Its antigen is still unknown. This CDR3 spans 13 amino acids. V lost 1 base to trimming and J lost 4 bases, with 5 bases between them. Germline values: CDR1 MNHEY, CDR2 SMNVEV (reference sequence). The primer mix had 60 Vbeta and 13 Jbeta primers. TCRdb keeps only in-frame clones here, not all; method: immunoSEQ multiplex PCR. The sample gives around 160,000 clones, over 65% of which show up once; 4.7% is in the top ten. This record comes from a study of cytomegalovirus exposure and HLA in healthy donors. Study-level findings and limits: In vitro work confirmed that a few CMV-associated chains recognize CMV antigens. There were 160 or so TCR beta chains listed as cytomegalovirus-associated. Several of the most significant clusters appeared, in a later analysis, to be linked to common viral pathogens.

The chain is built from TRBV27 and TRBJ1-5; D is possibly TRBD1 (5 bases). This receptor was obtained from a man younger than 30 in good health and CMV-seropositive. Sequencing was performed on PBMCs. The CDR3 protein is CASSLYRNQPQHF. The CDR3 bases are TGTGCCAGCAGTTTATACAGGAATCAGCCCCAGCATTTT.